These 15 T cell receptor beta chains came from one sample sequenced in a study of regulatory T cells in long-lasting Graves disease. The time point is: newly diagnosed GD, antithyroid drugs for less than 3 months. The TCR library was made from RNA that had been extracted from PBMCs in TRIzol. To make TCR beta libraries, researchers used iRepertoire HTBI primers and Arm-PCR of CDR3 regions. TCRdb reprocessed the multiplex PCR reads via MiXCR and lists one record per CDR3 protein. This table has about 610,000 distinct CDR3 sequences, 16% appearing once. The same sample was also used in a study of T cells in Graves' hyperthyroidism and ophthalmopathy.

The specimen was peripheral blood mononuclear cells (PBMCs), collected at new diagnosis, from a patient treated with antithyroid drugs. The receptors come from a young man with Graves disease.

The chain has TRBV3-1 and TRBJ1-6; 8 nucleotides line up with TRBD1. Unmatched junction bases numbered 7, after V lost 5 bases and J lost 10 bases. The germline gives CDR1 LGHDT, CDR2 YNNKEL (reference sequence). The CDR3 consists of 14 residues. CDR3 coding DNA: TGTGCCAGCAGCGCACAGGGGGGGCGGTCACCCCTCCACTTT. Its protein is CASSAQGGRSPLHF.

This clonotype was detected only a few times. The V and J genes are TRBV24-1 and TRBJ2-1; D might be TRBD1 or TRBD2, each matching 5 bases. V was cut by 6 bases and J by 7 bases, with 15 bases left in between. Germline V gene sequence: CDR1 KGHDR, CDR2 SFDVKD. The CDR3 spans 14 residues. The DNA for the CDR3 is TGTGCCACCAGTCCCCACCGGGACCGAAATGAGCAGTTCTTC. Amino acids: CATSPHRDRNEQFF.

This clonotype was picked up many times. V is TRBV11-2 and J is TRBJ2-3; TRBD2 matches at 8 bases. The CDR3 spans 16 residues. V gave up 1 base and J gave up 2 bases; unmatched junction bases: 5. Per germline, CDR1 SGHAT and CDR2 FQNNGV. Here the CDR3 reads CASSLGTGGDTDTQYF. The CDR3 nucleotides read TGTGCCAGCAGCTTAGGCACGGGAGGGGACACAGATACGCAGTATTTT.

The sample holds many counts of this clonotype. The V call is TRBV11-2, the J call TRBJ2-3, with 9 bases that match TRBD2. The trim removed 5 bases at V and 4 bases at J, leaving 7 bases unmatched. In germline, CDR1 is SGHAT, CDR2 FQNNGV. This CDR3 has 15 residues. The chain's CDR3 is CASSPVAGVPDTQYF. The CDR3 DNA follows: TGTGCCAGCAGCCCAGTAGCGGGAGTGCCAGATACGCAGTATTTT. The whole variable domain, filled in from reference TRBV11-2 and TRBJ2-3, reads EAGVAQSPRYKIIEKRQSVAFWCNPISGHATLYWYQQILGQGPKLLIQFQNNGVVDDSQLPKDRFSAERLKGVDSTLKIQPAKLEDSAVYLCASSPVAGVPDTQYFGPGTRLTVL.

This chain connects TRBV3-1 to TRBJ2-3; weak D call: TRBD2 (6 bases). The CDR3 contains 17 residues. Germline V gene data show CDR1 as LGHDT and CDR2 as YNNKEL (reference sequence). The V end was cut by 1 base, the J end by 2 bases, with 16 bases between. The CDR3 coding sequence is TGTGCCAGCAGCCAAGGGCTGTTTCGGGGGTCCACAGATACGCAGTATTTT. Its translation is CASSQGLFRGSTDTQYF.

In this sample, this clonotype turned up many times. The V and J genes are TRBV6-9 and TRBJ1-1; D is unclear. Germline-derived CDR1 and CDR2 are MNHGY and SVAAGI. The CDR3 length is 12 residues. V gave up 4 bases and J gave up 3 bases, with 6 bases separating them. CDR3 amino acids: CASSSRYTEAFF. CDR3 DNA: TGTGCCAGCAGTTCACGATACACTGAAGCTTTCTTT.

As for this clonotype: One end of the junction is discordant with germline, which a read error may explain. The rearrangement uses TRBV30 and TRBJ2-7; perhaps TRBD2 as D (5 bases). Germline CDR1 is GTSNPN and CDR2 is SVGIG (reference sequence). This CDR3 contains 12 residues. The CDR3 DNA reads as TGTGCGGTGCGGGCGGATTCCTACAAGCAGTACTTC. Translating it yields CAVRADSYKQYF.

The chain couples TRBV27 to TRBJ2-2; D remains ambiguous. CDR1 and CDR2 from the germline V gene are MNHEY and SMNVEV (reference sequence). The CDR3 loop spans 16 amino acids. The germline V and J ends were trimmed by 5 bases and 7 bases, with 20 bases remaining between them. The CDR3 protein is CASSKPGALSFGELFF. DNA for the CDR3: TGTGCCAGCAGTAAGCCGGGTGCCCTTTCATTCGGGGAGCTGTTTTTT.

V usage is TRBV7-9 and J usage is TRBJ1-5, with D possibly being TRBD1 (6 bases). This CDR3 is built from 17 residues. Germline V CDR1 and CDR2: SEHNR, FQNEAQ (reference sequence). The V gene lost 5 bases and the J gene lost 2 bases, with 19 bases spanning the gap. This CDR3 is CASSTTARQAGNQPQHF. CDR3 in DNA: TGTGCCAGCAGCACGACCGCCAGACAGGCGGGCAATCAGCCCCAGCATTTT.

This clonotype appeared a few times. J is TRBJ2-5 and V is TRBV7-3, with 14 nucleotides matching TRBD2. CDR1 is SGHTA and CDR2 is FQGTGA in the germline V gene. The CDR3 has 18 residues. Unmatched junction bases numbered 7, after V lost 2 bases and J lost 2 bases. As DNA, the CDR3 is TGTGCCAGCAGCTTAGTCGGACTAGCGGGAGGCAGTCAAGAGACCCAGTACTTC. Its translation is CASSLVGLAGGSQETQYF.

This clonotype has at least ten counts. The rearrangement joins TRBV10-3 to TRBJ1-1; 8 nucleotides align to TRBD1. The CDR3 is 14 residues long. Germline V lookup: CDR1 ENHRY, CDR2 SYGVKD. With V trimmed by 7 bases and J by 2 bases, 6 bases remained unmatched. Written as DNA, the CDR3 is TGTGCCATCAAAGACGACAGGGGAAACACTGAAGCTTTCTTT. Translated: CAIKDDRGNTEAFF.

The sample holds a few counts of this clonotype. A much larger clone lies one base from this, so it may be a read error. The V call is TRBV28, the J call TRBJ2-7, with D perhaps assigned TRBD1 or TRBD2 (5 bases each). The CDR3 runs 15 residues. The germline V gene has CDR1 MDHEN and CDR2 SYDVKM. CDR3 amino acids: CASADSVGGPLEQCF. CDR3 nucleotide sequence: TGTGCCAGCGCTGACAGTGTTGGAGGCCCGTTAGAGCAGTGCTTC.

As to this clonotype: Germline and junction disagree at one end, which may indicate a read error. V and J are TRBV5-1 and TRBJ2-6, with D possibly TRBD2 on 6 matching bases. Germline V gives CDR1 SGHRS, CDR2 YFSETQ. CDR3 length: 17 residues. CDR3 in amino acids: CASSPLDPGGGANALTF. The CDR3 DNA follows: TGCGCCAGCAGCCCACTGGACCCCGGGGGTGGGGCCAACGCCCTGACTTTC. Together with reference TRBV5-1 and TRBJ2-6, the CDR3 gives the full variable domain: KAGVTQTPRYLIKTRGQQVTLSCSPISGHRSVSWYQQTPGQGLQFLFEYFSETQRNKGNFPGRFSGRQFSNSRSEMNVSTLELGDSALYLCASSPLDPGGGANALTFGAGSRLTVL.

The rearrangement uses TRBV30 and TRBJ2-1, with no clear D. The V gene lost 3 bases and the J gene lost 4 bases, with 19 bases spanning the gap. The CDR3 spans 16 residues. Looked up from germline, CDR1 is GTSNPN and CDR2 is SVGIG (reference sequence). Written as DNA, the CDR3 is TGTGCCTGGAGGGCGCCTTTTACCGACTCTTACAATGAGCAGTTCTTC. Encoded protein: CAWRAPFTDSYNEQFF.

This clonotype was picked up one time. This could be a read error, since a much larger clone is one nucleotide away. The rearrangement joins TRBV6-1 to TRBJ2-7; 10 bases agree with TRBD2. The CDR3 is made up of 15 amino acids. Germline-derived CDR1 and CDR2 are MNHNS and SASEGT. For the CDR3, the DNA is TGTGCCAGCAGTGGGCCACTAGCGGGAAGTAACGAGCAGCACTTC. This gives the protein CASSGPLAGSNEQHF.